This T cell receptor beta chain is from a study of cytomegalovirus exposure and HLA in healthy donors. This CDR3 region has 15 residues. With 7 bases clipped from V and 11 bases from J, the junction kept 15 bases outside the gene matches. Germline V gives CDR1 ENHRY, CDR2 SYGVKD. Researchers ran the PCR with 60 Vbeta and 13 Jbeta primers. The method was immunoSEQ multiplex PCR; TCRdb's version includes in-frame clones alone and lacks a portion of them. The sample yields some 190,000 clones, 70% to 75% seen once. This sequence was found in a man aged 30 to 39 in good health and CMV-seropositive. Sequenced material: PBMCs. The gene calls are TRBV10-3 and TRBJ2-5, with 11 bases matching TRBD2. DNA for the CDR3: TGTGCCATCACCCGAGGGGGGCTAGCGGGAGGAGAGCAGTACTTC. Translated, it gives CAITRGGLAGGEQYF.